The 31 T cell receptor beta chains listed next were all sequenced from one sample in a study of memory CD4+ T cells and cytomegalovirus serostatus. TCRdb keeps only in-frame clones here, not all; method: immunoSEQ multiplex PCR. The table shows 40,000 to 55,000 clones, with around four fifths occurring only once. The sort gate was single viable CD3+CD4+CD8-CD45RO+ cells for memory CD4+ T cells. Material for sequencing was memory CD4+ T cells from blood. The receptors derive from an adult in good health and CMV-seronegative.

The J gene is TRBJ2-7, the V gene TRBV27; TRBD2 matches 13 bases. This CDR3 is built from 15 residues. Germline assignment: CDR1 MNHEY and CDR2 SMNVEV (reference sequence). With V trimmed by 4 bases and J by 4 bases, 4 bases remained unmatched. CDR3 bases: TGTGCCAGCAGTTCCTGGACTAGCGGGAGTTACGAGCAGTACTTC. Encoded protein: CASSSWTSGSYEQYF.

The CDR3 protein is CSVGENLRDRGREQFF. The CDR3 DNA reads TGCAGCGTTGGGGAAAACCTCCGGGACAGGGGAAGGGAGCAGTTCTTC. The genes are TRBV29-1 and TRBJ2-1, with 10 bases aligning to TRBD1. Germline V CDR1 and CDR2: SQVTM, ANQGSEA. The V and J ends lost 4 bases and 10 bases, in that order; junction bases with no gene match: 16. The CDR3 contains 16 residues.

The CDR3: CASSLIAGQETQYF. CDR3 nucleotide sequence: TGTGCCAGCAGTTTGATAGCGGGTCAAGAGACCCAGTACTTC. The chain couples TRBV28 to TRBJ2-5, with TRBD2 matching over 7 bases. The junction had 3 bases not matched to a gene; V was cut back by 3 bases and J by 2 bases. The CDR3 runs to 14 residues. Germline values: CDR1 MDHEN, CDR2 SYDVKM.

The rearrangement uses TRBV28 and TRBJ1-5; 7 nucleotides agree with TRBD1. V was clipped by 5 bases and J by 3 bases; unmatched bases: 4. The CDR3 length is 14 residues. Germline V gives CDR1 MDHEN, CDR2 SYDVKM. The DNA of the CDR3 is TGTGCCAGCAGTGCCGACAGGGTCAATCAGCCCCAGCATTTT. Translation gives CASSADRVNQPQHF.

The chain employs TRBV9 and TRBJ2-3; 10 bases align to TRBD2. V trimming: 0 bases; J trimming: 4 bases; junction bases outside the gene matches: 11. Germline V gene data show CDR1 as SGDLS and CDR2 as YYNGEE. The length of the CDR3 is 18 residues. CDR3 sequence: CASSVGGESGRAADTQYF. For the CDR3, the DNA is TGTGCCAGCAGCGTAGGGGGAGAAAGCGGGAGGGCCGCAGATACGCAGTATTTT.

The chain is built from TRBV5-4 and TRBJ2-3, with 13 positions matching TRBD2. The V segment lost 4 bases and the J segment 2 bases; nucleotides outside the gene matches: 4. The CDR3 totals 16 residues. Germline values: CDR1 SGHNT, CDR2 YYREEE (reference sequence). The CDR3 sequence is CASSPGTSGDTDTQYF. In DNA, the CDR3 is TGTGCCAGCAGCCCAGGGACTAGCGGGGACACAGATACGCAGTATTTT.

The DNA of the CDR3 is TGTGCCAGTAGGGTCCCTGCAGCCGGGGAGCTGTTTTTT. Its protein is CASRVPAAGELFF. The chain has TRBV19 and TRBJ2-2; D is uncertain. The CDR3 has 13 residues. V shed 6 bases and J shed 6 bases, with 11 bases lying between them. CDR1 and CDR2 (germline): LNHDA, SQIVND (reference sequence). The full variable domain, with the rest looked up from reference TRBV19 and TRBJ2-2, is DGGITQSPKYLFRKEGQNVTLSCEQNLNHDAMYWYRQDPGQGLRLIYYSQIVNDFQKGDIAEGYSVSREKKESFPLTVTSAQKNPTAFYLCASRVPAAGELFFGEGSRLTVL.

The rearrangement joins TRBV10-3 to TRBJ2-3; 7 nucleotides agree with TRBD2. Trimming took 8 bases from V and 1 from J; bases not matched to a gene: 6. This CDR3 has 14 residues. CDR1 is ENHRY, CDR2 SYGVKD, per germline. The CDR3 DNA reads TGTGCCATCGGGACGGCGGGAGGCACAGATACGCAGTATTTT. This encodes CAIGTAGGTDTQYF.

This clone was seen only a few times. The rearrangement links TRBV27 to TRBJ2-4; TRBD1 aligns across 9 bases. This CDR3 spans 17 amino acids. Germline V gene data show CDR1 as MNHEY and CDR2 as SMNVEV (reference sequence). Trimming removed 5 bases from V and 3 bases from J; junction bases left unmatched: 11. CDR3 in amino acids: CASSRLQGAQRKNIQYF. The CDR3 nucleotides are TGTGCCAGCAGTCGTTTACAGGGGGCGCAACGCAAAAACATTCAGTACTTC.

The chain combines TRBV28 with TRBJ1-4; D remains unclear. Trimming left V 2 bases short and J 4 bases short, with 8 bases between. This CDR3 is built from 14 residues. Germline lookup yields CDR1 MDHEN and CDR2 SYDVKM. The CDR3 nucleotides are TGTGCCAGCAGTTTAAGTGGGATTAATGAAAAACTGTTTTTT. Amino acids: CASSLSGINEKLFF.

The J gene is TRBJ1-2, the V gene TRBV27; 8 positions match TRBD1. Germline V gene data show CDR1 as MNHEY and CDR2 as SMNVEV (reference sequence). The CDR3 is 18 amino acids. The junction had 17 bases not matched to a gene; V was cut back by 6 bases and J by 2 bases. CDR3 in amino acids: CASSPNGQGRGLNYGYTF. For the CDR3, the DNA is TGTGCCAGCAGCCCAAATGGACAGGGCAGAGGACTAAACTATGGCTACACCTTC.

The gene calls are TRBV21-1 and TRBJ1-3; TRBD1, as called in the table, went unchecked against the DNA. TRBV21-1 is listed as a pseudogene. CDR3 size: 19 residues. Written as DNA, the CDR3 is TGTGCCAGCAGCACCCCCGGGACAGGGTTTATCGTCTCTGGAAACACCATATATTTT. Translation gives CASSTPGTGFIVSGNTIYF.

J is TRBJ2-5 and V is TRBV18; TRBD1 aligns across 7 bases. From germline, CDR1 is KGHSH and CDR2 LQKENI. CDR3 length: 17 residues. Losses at the gene ends were 3 bases for V and 1 base for J; bases not matched to a gene: 11. Here the CDR3 reads CASSPGSRGILQETQYF. CDR3 DNA: TGTGCCAGCTCACCCGGATCCAGGGGGATACTCCAAGAGACCCAGTACTTC. Full variable domain (remainder filled in from reference TRBV18 and TRBJ2-5): NAGVMQNPRHLVRRRGQEARLRCSPMKGHSHVYWYRQLPEEGLKFMVYLQKENIIDESGMPKERFSAEFPKEGPSILRIQQVVRGDSAAYFCASSPGSRGILQETQYFGPGTRLLVL.

The chain uses TRBV2 and TRBJ1-5; a weak D match, TRBD1 (6 bases). CDR1 is SNHLY, CDR2 FYNNEI, per germline. This CDR3 comprises 13 residues. Trimming took off 5 bases at V and 6 bases at J, with 11 bases between the two ends. Here the CDR3 DNA reads TGTGCCAGCAGTCCAGGGGTCAGTCAGCCCCAGCATTTT. The encoded protein is CASSPGVSQPQHF. The full variable domain, rest sourced from reference TRBV2 and TRBJ1-5, is EPEVTQTPSHQVTQMGQEVILRCVPISNHLYFYWYRQILGQKVEFLVSFYNNEISEKSEIFDDQFSVERPDGSNFTLKIRSTKLEDSAMYFCASSPGVSQPQHFGDGTRLSIL.

The gene calls are TRBV19 and TRBJ1-1; D call uncertain. V lost 7 bases, J lost 3 bases, and 12 bases lay in between. The germline V gene has CDR1 LNHDA and CDR2 SQIVND (reference sequence). The CDR3 totals 13 residues. The CDR3 nucleotides are TGTGCCAGTATGGACGGTGCATACACTGAAGCTTTCTTT. This sequence encodes CASMDGAYTEAFF.

This clone was detected once. The chain combines TRBV7-8 with TRBJ2-5, with 13 bases lining up with TRBD2. The V gene's germline CDR1 is SGHVS and CDR2 FQNEAQ. The CDR3 consists of 16 residues. The V gene end was trimmed by 1 base and the J gene end by 4 bases; junction bases not matched to a gene: 3. The CDR3 DNA sequence: TGTGCCAGCAGCTTAGGGACTAGCGGGAGTCGAGAGACCCAGTACTTC. Encoded protein: CASSLGTSGSRETQYF.

This chain links TRBV18 with TRBJ2-2; 9 positions agree with TRBD1. The J segment lost 4 bases and the V segment lost 1 base, leaving 7 bases of the junction unmatched. The germline V gene has CDR1 KGHSH and CDR2 LQKENI. The CDR3 length is 17 residues. CDR3 in amino acids: CASSPLGGQGFTGELFF. In nucleotides, the CDR3 is TGTGCCAGCTCACCACTTGGGGGACAGGGATTCACCGGGGAGCTGTTTTTT.

The chain carries TRBV11-2 and TRBJ1-1; 11 bases align to TRBD1. The trim removed 5 bases at V and 7 bases at J, leaving 3 bases unmatched. The CDR3 extends over 13 amino acids. Germline-derived CDR1 and CDR2 are SGHAT and FQNNGV. The chain's CDR3 is CASSRTGGGEAFF. As DNA, the CDR3 is TGTGCCAGCAGCAGGACAGGGGGCGGTGAAGCTTTCTTT. The full variable domain, with the rest looked up from reference TRBV11-2 and TRBJ1-1, is EAGVAQSPRYKIIEKRQSVAFWCNPISGHATLYWYQQILGQGPKLLIQFQNNGVVDDSQLPKDRFSAERLKGVDSTLKIQPAKLEDSAVYLCASSRTGGGEAFFGQGTRLTVV.

The chain is built from TRBV14 and TRBJ2-7, with TRBD2 matching 8 bases. V shed 3 bases and J 2 bases; nucleotides not matched to a gene: 15. CDR1 and CDR2 from the germline V gene are SGHDN and FVKESK. The CDR3 runs to 18 residues. The CDR3 sequence: CASSHYVGGTSGTYEQYF. The CDR3 nucleotides read TGTGCCAGCAGCCATTATGTTGGCGGTACTAGCGGAACCTACGAGCAGTACTTC.

This clone has more than one count but fewer than ten. The V and J genes are TRBV5-4 and TRBJ2-7; D is perhaps TRBD2 (5 bases). V gave up 4 bases and J gave up 2 bases, with 10 bases separating them. CDR1 is SGHNT and CDR2 is YYREEE in the germline V gene (reference sequence). The length of the CDR3 is 13 residues. The DNA of the CDR3 is TGTGCCAGCAGCGTCGGACTCACCTACGAGCAGTACTTC. The encoded protein is CASSVGLTYEQYF.

This clone occurred once. V usage is TRBV11-2 and J usage is TRBJ1-1, with 9 bases aligning to TRBD1. Germline lookup yields CDR1 SGHAT and CDR2 FQNNGV. This CDR3 has 13 residues. The V and J ends lost 4 bases and 5 bases, in that order; junction bases with no gene match: 2. The CDR3 here is CASSWTGATEAFF. DNA of the CDR3: TGTGCCAGCAGCTGGACAGGGGCGACTGAAGCTTTCTTT.

The rearrangement joins TRBV7-9 to TRBJ2-2; D might be TRBD2 (5 bases). This CDR3 comprises 14 residues. Germline V CDR1 and CDR2: SEHNR, FQNEAQ (reference sequence). Trimming took 5 bases from V and 3 from J, leaving 10 bases between them. CDR3 sequence: CASSRTLYTGELFF. The CDR3 coding sequence is TGTGCCAGCAGCCGGACTTTATACACCGGGGAGCTGTTTTTT. Together with reference TRBV7-9 and TRBJ2-2, the CDR3 gives the full variable domain: DTGVSQNPRHKITKRGQNVTFRCDPISEHNRLYWYRQTLGQGPEFLTYFQNEAQLEKSRLLSDRFSAERPKGSFSTLEIQRTEQGDSAMYLCASSRTLYTGELFFGEGSRLTVL.

This chain joins TRBV21-1 and TRBJ2-1; the table's D call TRBD1 went unverified against the DNA. TRBV21-1 is described as a pseudogene. The CDR3 extends over 14 amino acids. The CDR3 DNA reads as TGTGCCAGCAGCAAAAATTCCAGGTACAATGAGCAGTTCTTC. Translation: CASSKNSRYNEQFF.

V and J are TRBV7-9 and TRBJ2-2; no clear D. The V gene's germline CDR1 is SEHNR and CDR2 FQNEAQ (reference sequence). The CDR3 has 15 residues. With 3 bases removed from V and 2 bases from J, the gap between germline ends came to 10 bases. The CDR3 DNA reads as TGTGCCAGCAGCTTGCAGGCGCCTAACACCGGGGAGCTGTTTTTT. Its protein is CASSLQAPNTGELFF. Looking up the rest from reference TRBV7-9 and TRBJ2-2 gives the full variable domain: DTGVSQNPRHKITKRGQNVTFRCDPISEHNRLYWYRQTLGQGPEFLTYFQNEAQLEKSRLLSDRFSAERPKGSFSTLEIQRTEQGDSAMYLCASSLQAPNTGELFFGEGSRLTVL.

The rearrangement uses TRBV4-1 and TRBJ2-3, with 10 bases identical to TRBD2. CDR3 length equals 16 residues. V shed 0 bases, J shed 7 bases, and the junction held 7 bases outside the gene matches. The germline V gene encodes CDR1 MGHRA and CDR2 YSYEKL. The DNA for the CDR3 is TGCGCCAGCAGCCAAGAACGAAGCGGGAGGGCCTATACGCAGTATTTT. Its translation: CASSQERSGRAYTQYF.

This clone has more than one count but fewer than ten. V is TRBV2 and J is TRBJ2-3; no definite D call. The CDR3 consists of 13 residues. CDR1 and CDR2 (germline): SNHLY, FYNNEI. V dropped 6 bases and J dropped 2 bases, with 9 bases sitting between them. DNA for the CDR3: TGTGCCAGCAGCCAGCCCTTCACAGATACGCAGTATTTT. Its protein is CASSQPFTDTQYF.

The J gene is TRBJ2-7, the V gene TRBV9; no clear D. The V gene lost 7 bases and the J gene lost 5 bases, with 13 bases spanning the gap. The CDR3 spans 12 residues. Germline CDR1 is SGDLS and CDR2 is YYNGEE. CDR3 sequence reads: CASGFTKDEQYF. The CDR3 nucleotides read TGTGCCAGCGGGTTCACTAAGGACGAGCAGTACTTC.

The chain carries TRBV27 and TRBJ2-5, with unresolved D. The V and J ends lost 2 bases and 4 bases respectively, with 5 bases between them. The CDR3 extends over 12 amino acids. The V gene's germline CDR1 is MNHEY and CDR2 SMNVEV (reference sequence). CDR3 coding DNA: TGTGCCAGCAGTTTAAAGGGAGAGACCCAGTACTTC. Protein sequence: CASSLKGETQYF.

The V and J genes are TRBV5-4 and TRBJ2-5, with a tentative D call TRBD1 (6 bases). The CDR3 totals 14 residues. Germline-derived CDR1 and CDR2 are SGHNT and YYREEE (reference sequence). V was shortened by 1 base and J by 5 bases, with 12 bases between the two germline ends. CDR3 loop: CASSLMGAGETQYF. The DNA of the CDR3 is TGTGCCAGCAGCTTGATGGGGGCCGGGGAGACCCAGTACTTC.

The CDR3 sequence: CASSLGANTEAFF. The CDR3 DNA reads as TGTGCCAGCAGCTTAGGCGCGAACACTGAAGCTTTCTTT. The chain combines TRBV7-2 with TRBJ1-1; D not certain. This CDR3 contains 13 residues. Deletions cut 1 base from V and 1 base from J, with 4 bases between. Germline V CDR1 and CDR2: SGHTA, FQGNSA.

The chain joins TRBV19 to TRBJ1-5; 7 bases are shared with TRBD1. Germline-derived CDR1 and CDR2 are LNHDA and SQIVND (reference sequence). This CDR3 comprises 15 residues. The junction had 10 bases not matched to a gene; V was cut back by 7 bases and J by 4 bases. Here the CDR3 DNA reads TGTGCCAGTACTACGACAGGGAGAAGTAATCAGCCCCAGCATTTT. Translation gives CASTTTGRSNQPQHF.